The 12 T cell receptor beta chains given below trace back to one sample, sequenced in a study of regulatory T cells in long-lasting Graves disease. The time point: newly diagnosed GD, antithyroid drugs for less than 3 months. RNA extracted from PBMCs served as the sequencing template. With iRepertoire HTBI primers and Arm-PCR of CDR3 regions, TCR beta libraries were built. TCRdb re-derived calls from the multiplex PCR reads in MiXCR, one entry per CDR3 protein. The sample holds approximately 440,000 distinct CDR3 sequences, 15% to 20% seen once. These data were also reused for a study on T cells in Graves' hyperthyroidism and ophthalmopathy.

Source: peripheral blood mononuclear cells (PBMCs), taken at new diagnosis, from a patient treated with antithyroid drugs. Receptors originate from a man aged 35 to 55 with Graves disease.

This clonotype was seen at least ten times. The rearrangement uses TRBV29-1 and TRBJ2-7; the D gene is possibly TRBD2 (6 bases). This CDR3 contains 12 residues. CDR1 is SQVTM, CDR2 ANQGSEA, per germline. Trimming removed 4 bases from V and 1 base from J, with 8 bases in between. DNA for the CDR3: TGCAGCGTTGGCGGAGGGTCCTACGAGCAGTACTTC. Amino acid sequence: CSVGGGSYEQYF.

This clonotype was recorded at least ten times. The chain joins TRBV11-2 to TRBJ2-3; maybe TRBD2 (6 bases). In germline, CDR1 is SGHAT, CDR2 FQNNGV. The germline V and J ends were trimmed by 4 bases and 0 bases, with 20 bases remaining between them. This CDR3 spans 18 amino acids. The CDR3 here is CASSSKPPSASSTDTQYF. The CDR3 DNA follows: TGTGCCAGCAGCTCAAAACCTCCTAGCGCCTCGAGCACAGATACGCAGTATTTT.

The CDR3 DNA reads TGTGCCAGTACAGCCTTGCCGAGGGGGGGCAATCAGCCCCAGCATTTT. This gives the protein CASTALPRGGNQPQHF. V gene TRBV19 combines with J gene TRBJ1-5; maybe TRBD1 (6 bases). The V gene lost 7 bases and the J gene lost 2 bases, with 18 bases spanning the gap. The CDR3 spans 16 residues. Germline-derived CDR1 and CDR2 are LNHDA and SQIVND (reference sequence).

This clonotype turned up a few times. This sequence joins TRBV28 and TRBJ2-7, with 11 bases that match TRBD2. With V trimmed by 5 bases and J by 4 bases, 10 bases remained unmatched. The CDR3 totals 16 residues. Germline V gene lookup returns CDR1 MDHEN and CDR2 SYDVKM. The CDR3 sequence is CASSAMTSGVKYEQYF. The CDR3 region has the DNA TGTGCCAGCAGTGCAATGACTAGCGGGGTGAAATACGAGCAGTACTTC.

Only a few counts were recorded for this clonotype. The chain recombines TRBV20-1 with TRBJ2-2; D is undetermined. Trimming shortened V by 6 bases and J by 2 bases, and 10 bases separated the two germline ends. The CDR3 contains 13 residues. Germline V gene sequence: CDR1 DFQATT, CDR2 SNEGSKA (reference sequence). CDR3 in DNA: TGCAGTGCCGCGACGGGCAACACCGGGGAGCTGTTTTTT. It specifies CSAATGNTGELFF.

This clonotype was observed many times. The chain couples TRBV27 to TRBJ1-5; no definite D call. CDR3 length equals 15 residues. V was clipped by 7 bases and J by 0 bases, with 13 bases between them. Per the germline V gene, CDR1 is MNHEY and CDR2 is SMNVEV (reference sequence). The DNA of the CDR3 is TGTGCCAGCACCTTGAGAGGGAATAGCAATCAGCCCCAGCATTTT. Amino acid sequence: CASTLRGNSNQPQHF.

The rearrangement uses TRBV20-1 and TRBJ2-7; 9 nucleotides line up with TRBD2. This CDR3 is 17 amino acids long. Trimming at V came to 3 bases and at J to 2 bases, leaving 14 bases not matched to a gene. Germline lookup yields CDR1 DFQATT and CDR2 SNEGSKA (reference sequence). The CDR3 sequence is CSARGPLAGVGAYEQYF. Written as DNA, the CDR3 is TGCAGTGCTAGGGGTCCTTTAGCGGGAGTCGGGGCCTACGAGCAGTACTTC.

With respect to this clonotype: A clone one base away is much larger, so this may be a read error. V is TRBV18 and J is TRBJ2-7; 8 bases line up with TRBD1. CDR3 length: 16 residues. CDR1 is KGHSH and CDR2 is LQKENI in the germline V gene. This chain's CDR3 is CASSLTDRANSYERYF. The CDR3 coding sequence is TGTGCCAGCTCACTTACGGACAGGGCCAACTCCTACGAGCGGTACTTC.

This clonotype was detected ten times or more. The chain links TRBV20-1 to TRBJ2-7; possible D gene TRBD2, 6 bases. The germline V and J ends were trimmed by 3 bases and 3 bases, with 21 bases remaining between them. The CDR3 loop spans 16 amino acids. Germline CDR1 reads DFQATT; CDR2 reads SNEGSKA (reference sequence). CDR3 in DNA: TGCAGTGCTAGCCCCGGAGGGCCCACCACTCACTACGAGCAGTACTTC. As protein: CSASPGGPTTHYEQYF.

This clonotype has only one observation. This chain connects TRBV7-2 to TRBJ2-1, with TRBD2 matching 7 bases. The CDR3 contains 16 residues. The V and J ends lost 5 bases and 1 base, in that order; junction bases with no gene match: 8. The V gene's germline CDR1 is SGHTA and CDR2 FQGNSA. The DNA for the CDR3 is TGTGCCAGCAGCCCTATAGCGGGTTTATCCTACAATGAGCAGTTCTTC. Its translation is CASSPIAGLSYNEQFF. Filled out from reference TRBV7-2 and TRBJ2-1, the complete variable domain reads GAGVSQSPSNKVTEKGKDVELRCDPISGHTALYWYRQSLGQGLEFLIYFQGNSAPDKSGLPSDRFSAERTGGSVSTLTIQRTQQEDSAVYLCASSPIAGLSYNEQFFGPGTRLTVL.

With respect to this clonotype: This may stem from a read error, because a much larger clone lies one nucleotide away. Here the CDR3 reads CASSPGTSVSYEQYF. The CDR3 DNA reads as TGTGCCAGCAGCCCCGGGACTAGCGTTTCCTACGAGCAGTACTTC. The chain recombines TRBV7-2 with TRBJ2-7, with TRBD2 matching 10 bases. V shed 5 bases and J 1 base; nucleotides not matched to a gene: 5. This CDR3 contains 15 residues. The germline gives CDR1 SGHTA, CDR2 FQGNSA.

Details on this clonotype: This may stem from a read error, because a much larger clone lies one nucleotide away. This chain links TRBV6-5 with TRBJ2-1; the D is unclear. Germline CDR1 MNHEY, CDR2 SVGAGI. CDR3 length equals 16 residues. CDR3 residues: CASSYSDTRSYSEQFF. The CDR3 DNA reads as TGTGCCAGCAGTTACTCAGACACCCGCTCCTACAGTGAGCAGTTCTTC.